The 23 T cell receptor beta chains below all came from one sample that was sequenced in a study of shared clonotypes between healthy human individuals. TCRdb keeps only in-frame clones here, not all; method: immunoSEQ multiplex PCR. Of some 2.1 million clones in the sample, 85% to 95% were seen once. Input material: naive CD4+ T cells sorted from blood. Subset noted: CD45RA+ positively selected. The receptor source for this set is a man between 18 and 29 years old in good health.

The V call is TRBV10-3, the J call TRBJ2-7, with D possibly being TRBD2 (6 bases). CDR1 is ENHRY, CDR2 SYGVKD, per germline. CDR3 length equals 15 residues. Trimming removed 3 bases from V and 0 bases from J, with 12 bases in between. CDR3 sequence (DNA): TGTGCCATCAGTGAAGGGTTGACTAGCTCCTACGAGCAGTACTTC. Amino acid sequence: CAISEGLTSSYEQYF.

V gene TRBV10-2 combines with J gene TRBJ2-2; tentative D call: TRBD1 (6 bases). There are 13 residues in the CDR3. V gave up 4 bases and J gave up 6 bases, with 9 bases separating them. Per the germline V gene, CDR1 is WSHSY and CDR2 is SAAADI. The CDR3 DNA reads as TGCGCCAGCAGTGTAAAGGGGGCCGGGGAGCTGTTTTTT. The encoded protein is CASSVKGAGELFF.

The chain carries TRBV7-9 and TRBJ1-6; 7 bases map to TRBD1. V lost 5 bases, J lost 0 bases, and 7 bases stayed unmatched. CDR3 length: 17 amino acids. Germline V gives CDR1 SEHNR, CDR2 FQNEAQ (reference sequence). For the CDR3, the DNA is TGTGCCAGCAGCGCCGGGACAGTGAGCTCCTATAATTCACCCCTCCACTTT. This gives the protein CASSAGTVSSYNSPLHF.

The chain uses TRBV7-6 and TRBJ2-5, with D hard to call. V lost 4 bases to trimming and J lost 9 bases, with 15 bases between them. Germline loops: CDR1 SGHVS, CDR2 FNYEAQ. The CDR3 contains 13 residues. CDR3 DNA: TGTGCCAGCAGCTCCGTGGGCGTCTCGGCCCAGTACTTC. This sequence encodes CASSSVGVSAQYF.

The chain carries TRBV27 and TRBJ2-7; no reliable D call. This CDR3 region has 16 residues. CDR1 is MNHEY and CDR2 is SMNVEV in the germline V gene (reference sequence). Trimming removed 6 bases at V and 4 bases at J, with 22 bases between. CDR3 residues: CASSNSPYQRPYEQYF. The CDR3, as DNA: TGTGCCAGCAGCAATTCCCCTTACCAGCGCCCTTACGAGCAGTACTTC.

The rearrangement uses TRBV6-1 and TRBJ2-2; D possibly corresponds to TRBD1 (6 bases). Germline values: CDR1 MNHNS, CDR2 SASEGT. With 4 bases removed from V and 2 bases from J, the gap between germline ends came to 11 bases. The CDR3 is made up of 15 amino acids. In nucleotides, the CDR3 is TGTGCCAGCAGTGTAGCCAGGGGAAACACCGGGGAGCTGTTTTTT. Amino acids: CASSVARGNTGELFF.

This chain uses TRBV7-8 with TRBJ1-5; no clear D gene. Deletions cut 5 bases from V and 3 bases from J, with 8 bases between. The CDR3 spans 13 residues. Per germline, CDR1 SGHVS and CDR2 FQNEAQ. The CDR3 nucleotides read TGTGCCAGCAGCGTTGGGCTCAATCAGCCCCAGCATTTT. Its protein product is CASSVGLNQPQHF.

V is TRBV5-4 and J is TRBJ1-4, with TRBD1 matching 8 bases. Germline CDR1 is SGHNT and CDR2 is YYREEE (reference sequence). Germline trimming cut 2 bases from V and 6 bases from J; bases unmatched to any gene: 6. This CDR3 is built from 15 residues. The CDR3 DNA follows: TGTGCCAGCAGCTTTCCAGGGGGCCGAGATGAAAAACTGTTTTTT. It yields the protein CASSFPGGRDEKLFF.

This clone appeared a single time. The chain links TRBV30 to TRBJ2-7; possibly TRBD1 for D (6 bases). The germline gives CDR1 GTSNPN, CDR2 SVGIG (reference sequence). The CDR3 length is 14 residues. The V gene lost 2 bases and the J gene lost 1 base, with 12 bases spanning the gap. The CDR3 region is CAWSRGRGSYEQYF. CDR3 DNA: TGTGCCTGGAGTAGGGGCAGGGGATCCTACGAGCAGTACTTC.

The chain recombines TRBV5-6 with TRBJ1-2; 12 bases match TRBD1. V was clipped by 9 bases and J by 3 bases; unmatched bases: 12. Per the germline V gene, CDR1 is SGHDT and CDR2 is YYEEEE. There are 16 residues in the CDR3. This CDR3 reads CATHTLGTGGDYGYTF. The CDR3 nucleotides are TGTGCCACCCATACCCTGGGGACAGGGGGCGACTATGGCTACACCTTC.

The chain employs TRBV5-1 and TRBJ2-2; 9 bases fit TRBD1. J was trimmed by 6 bases and V by 4 bases; bases with no gene match: 4. The CDR3 is 14 residues long. Germline V gene data show CDR1 as SGHRS and CDR2 as YFSETQ. This CDR3 reads CASSPGTGPGELFF. CDR3 sequence (DNA): TGCGCCAGCAGCCCCGGGACAGGGCCCGGGGAGCTGTTTTTT.

J is TRBJ2-1 and V is TRBV5-1; 7 bases fit TRBD1. Looked up from germline, CDR1 is SGHRS and CDR2 is YFSETQ. There are 13 residues in the CDR3. Trimming at V came to 8 bases and at J to 7 bases, leaving 9 bases not matched to a gene. CDR3 nucleotide sequence: TGCGCCAGTGTCAGACAGGGTGCGAATGAGCAGTTCTTC. It codes for CASVRQGANEQFF.

This clone was observed many times. The same CDR3 also results from other DNA sequences found in this sample. The chain carries TRBV6-5 and TRBJ2-7, with D unclear. CDR3 length: 11 residues. The V end lost 6 bases, the J end lost 0 bases, and 3 bases lay between the germline ends. Germline assignment: CDR1 MNHEY and CDR2 SVGAGI. CDR3 loop: CASSNSYEQYF. DNA for the CDR3: TGTGCCAGCAGCAACTCCTACGAGCAGTACTTC.

The chain links TRBV28 to TRBJ2-7; 7 bases line up with TRBD1. CDR1 MDHEN and CDR2 SYDVKM come from the germline V gene. The CDR3 runs 12 residues. V lost 3 bases to trimming and J lost 5 bases; unmatched junction nucleotides: 1. The CDR3: CASSFRGHEQYF. Written as DNA, the CDR3 is TGTGCCAGCAGTTTTAGGGGGCACGAGCAGTACTTC.

The rearrangement uses TRBV6-5 and TRBJ2-7; D unresolved. V lost 5 bases to trimming and J lost 3 bases, with 8 bases between them. CDR1 and CDR2 (germline): MNHEY, SVGAGI. The CDR3 consists of 12 residues. CDR3 residues: CASSLSNYEQYF. CDR3 DNA: TGTGCCAGCAGTCTTTCTAACTACGAGCAGTACTTC.

V gene TRBV7-9 combines with J gene TRBJ2-7; TRBD1 matches at 7 bases. The V gene's germline CDR1 is SEHNR and CDR2 FQNEAQ (reference sequence). V shed 4 bases and J 2 bases; nucleotides not matched to a gene: 8. The CDR3 length is 15 residues. This CDR3 is CASSSPTGMAYEQYF. CDR3 DNA sequence: TGTGCCAGCAGCTCCCCGACAGGGATGGCCTACGAGCAGTACTTC.

V usage is TRBV28 and J usage is TRBJ2-3, with 7 bases fitting TRBD1. CDR1 MDHEN and CDR2 SYDVKM come from the germline V gene. J lost 2 bases, V lost 5 bases, and 7 bases had no gene match. CDR3 length: 15 residues. This CDR3 is CASSAGDRNTDTQYF. The CDR3 bases are TGTGCCAGCAGTGCAGGGGACAGAAACACAGATACGCAGTATTTT.

The chain employs TRBV28 and TRBJ1-5; a weak D match, TRBD1 (5 bases). V was shortened by 4 bases and J by 6 bases, with 19 bases between the two germline ends. Germline CDR1 reads MDHEN; CDR2 reads SYDVKM. The CDR3 is 16 residues long. The CDR3, as DNA: TGTGCCAGCAGTTCCCTTTCGCAGGGTCGGAGTCAGCCCCAGCATTTT. This sequence encodes CASSSLSQGRSQPQHF.

V gene TRBV7-2 combines with J gene TRBJ2-3, with TRBD2 matching 7 bases. CDR1 SGHTA and CDR2 FQGNSA come from the germline V gene. J gave up 4 bases and V 6 bases, and 10 bases lay outside the gene matches. The CDR3 sequence is 15 residues long. CDR3 nucleotide sequence: TGTGCCAGCAGTCGGACTAGTGTTACCGCAGATACGCAGTATTTT. The encoded protein is CASSRTSVTADTQYF.

The rearrangement joins TRBV21-1 to TRBJ1-3. TRBV21-1 is an annotated pseudogene. The CDR3 contains 16 residues. For the CDR3, the DNA is TGTGCCAGCAGCAAAGCAGGCAGGAGAGCTGGAAACACCATATATTTT. Its protein product is CASSKAGRRAGNTIYF.

The genes are TRBV10-3 and TRBJ1-4, with D perhaps TRBD1 (6 bases). Germline CDR1 is ENHRY and CDR2 is SYGVKD. The CDR3 has 16 amino acids. V lost 5 bases to trimming and J lost 0 bases, with 13 bases between them. The CDR3 is CAISSGQTATNEKLFF. The CDR3 DNA sequence: TGTGCCATCAGTTCTGGACAGACAGCAACTAATGAAAAACTGTTTTTT.

The chain is built from TRBV28 and TRBJ2-2; the match to TRBD1 covers 8 bases. CDR1 and CDR2 (germline): MDHEN, SYDVKM. This CDR3 has 15 residues. Trimming took 2 bases from V and 6 from J; bases not matched to a gene: 5. CDR3 in amino acids: CASSLRTGIAGELFF. CDR3 nucleotide sequence: TGTGCCAGCAGTTTAAGGACAGGGATAGCCGGGGAGCTGTTTTTT.

V is TRBV2 and J is TRBJ2-5, with TRBD1 identical over 10 bases. Germline CDR1 and CDR2: SNHLY and FYNNEI. Trimming at V came to 4 bases and at J to 4 bases, leaving 6 bases not matched to a gene. This CDR3 region has 15 residues. CDR3 sequence (DNA): TGTGCCAGCAGTGCCGGGACAGGGGCTATAGAGACCCAGTACTTC. Protein: CASSAGTGAIETQYF.